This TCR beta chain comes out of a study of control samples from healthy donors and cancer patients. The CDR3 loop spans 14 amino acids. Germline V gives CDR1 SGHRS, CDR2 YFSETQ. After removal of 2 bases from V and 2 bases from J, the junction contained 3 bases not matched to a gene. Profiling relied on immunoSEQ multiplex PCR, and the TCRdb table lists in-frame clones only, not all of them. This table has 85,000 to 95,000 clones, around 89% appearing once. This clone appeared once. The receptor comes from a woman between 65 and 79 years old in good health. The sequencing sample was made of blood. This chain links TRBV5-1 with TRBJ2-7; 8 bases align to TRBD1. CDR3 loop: CASSFGTGPYEQYF. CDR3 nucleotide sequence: TGCGCCAGCAGCTTCGGGACAGGCCCCTACGAGCAGTACTTC.